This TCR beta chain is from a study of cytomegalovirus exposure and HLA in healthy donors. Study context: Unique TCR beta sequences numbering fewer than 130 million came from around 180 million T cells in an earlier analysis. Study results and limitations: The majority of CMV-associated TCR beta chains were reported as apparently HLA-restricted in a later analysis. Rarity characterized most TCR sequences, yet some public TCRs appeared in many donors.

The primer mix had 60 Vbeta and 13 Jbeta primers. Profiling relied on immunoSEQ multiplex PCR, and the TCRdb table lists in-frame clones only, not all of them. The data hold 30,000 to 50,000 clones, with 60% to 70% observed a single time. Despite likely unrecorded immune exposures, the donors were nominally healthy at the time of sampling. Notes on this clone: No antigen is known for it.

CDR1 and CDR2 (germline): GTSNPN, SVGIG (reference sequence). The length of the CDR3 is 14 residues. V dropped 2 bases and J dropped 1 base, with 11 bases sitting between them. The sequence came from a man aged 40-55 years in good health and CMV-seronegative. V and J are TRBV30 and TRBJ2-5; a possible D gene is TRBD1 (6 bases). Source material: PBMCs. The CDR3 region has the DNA TGTGCCTGGAGTATACACAGGGTCCAAGAGACCCAGTACTTC. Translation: CAWSIHRVQETQYF.